The T cell receptor beta chain under discussion was sequenced for a study of regulatory T cells in long-lasting Graves disease. Time point indicated: newly diagnosed GD, antithyroid drugs for less than 3 months. Extracted RNA from PBMCs served as the source of the TCR library. The CDR3 is 12 residues long. The V and J ends lost 8 bases and 5 bases respectively, with 13 bases between them. Germline V gene data show CDR1 as MDHEN and CDR2 as SYDVKM. This clonotype was counted at least ten times. Investigators prepared the TCR beta libraries by applying iRepertoire HTBI primers and Arm-PCR of CDR3 regions. In TCRdb, the multiplex PCR reads were re-called with MiXCR into one record per CDR3 protein. The repertoire holds 400,000 to 500,000 distinct CDR3 sequences, with around 15% as singletons. The same sample was also used in a study of T cells in Graves' hyperthyroidism and ophthalmopathy.

The receptor was isolated from a woman aged 45-60 years with Graves disease. The sample here was peripheral blood mononuclear cells (PBMCs), taken at new diagnosis, from a patient treated with antithyroid drugs. The chain is built from TRBV28 and TRBJ2-7; D perhaps matches TRBD1 (5 bases). The DNA for the CDR3 is TGTGCCAGCCTGACTCCAGGGCACGAGCAGTACTTC. Protein sequence: CASLTPGHEQYF.